The 6 T cell receptor beta chains reported below all come from one sample, sequenced in a study of T cells in Graves' hyperthyroidism and ophthalmopathy. RNA transcripts provided the source from which TCR beta CDR3 regions were amplified. The HTBI set primed first-round TCR CDR3 RT-PCR. TCRdb reprocessed the multiplex PCR reads with MiXCR, giving one entry per CDR3 protein. Altogether hundreds of thousands of distinct CDR3 sequences are present, approximately 19% being singletons, with the ten largest covering approximately 4%. Sequencing was done on a sample of blood. The source of these receptors is a woman aged 18-30 years with Graves' hyperthyroidism.

This clonotype was seen ten or more times. The V call is TRBV28, the J call TRBJ2-7; TRBD2 might be the D (5 bases). Germline assignment: CDR1 MDHEN and CDR2 SYDVKM. The ends were cut back, 6 bases at V and 3 bases at J, with 9 bases in the middle. The CDR3 extends over 12 amino acids. For the CDR3, the DNA is TGTGCCAGCAGGCTCCGGGGCTACGAGCAGTACTTC. As protein: CASRLRGYEQYF.

The table lists this clonotype with many counts. This rearrangement joins TRBV5-1 to TRBJ1-2, with a tentative D call TRBD1 (5 bases). The CDR3 contains 13 residues. V lost 1 base and J 4 bases, leaving 8 bases between the germline ends. Per germline, CDR1 SGHRS and CDR2 YFSETQ. The CDR3 loop reads CASSLSGRYGYTF. As DNA, the CDR3 is TGCGCCAGCAGCTTGTCGGGACGCTATGGCTACACCTTC.

This clonotype was seen ten or more times. CDR3 sequence: CASSIVGGQGQAFF. In DNA, the CDR3 is TGTGCCAGTAGTATAGTGGGGGGACAGGGACAAGCTTTCTTT. J is TRBJ1-1 and V is TRBV19; TRBD1 matches 9 bases. The germline V gene has CDR1 LNHDA and CDR2 SQIVND (reference sequence). The V segment lost 1 base and the J segment 9 bases; nucleotides outside the gene matches: 6. This CDR3 contains 14 residues.

This clonotype occurred a few times. V gene TRBV19 combines with J gene TRBJ2-3; unclear D gene. CDR3 length: 14 amino acids. V was trimmed by 6 bases and J by 2 bases, leaving 12 bases between them. The germline V gene encodes CDR1 LNHDA and CDR2 SQIVND (reference sequence). The DNA for the CDR3 is TGTGCCAGTAGACGGAGACTCATCACAGATACGCAGTATTTT. Translated: CASRRRLITDTQYF. The full variable domain, with the rest looked up from reference TRBV19 and TRBJ2-3, is DGGITQSPKYLFRKEGQNVTLSCEQNLNHDAMYWYRQDPGQGLRLIYYSQIVNDFQKGDIAEGYSVSREKKESFPLTVTSAQKNPTAFYLCASRRRLITDTQYFGPGTRLTVL.

This clonotype showed up many times. The gene calls are TRBV6-5 and TRBJ1-6; no firm D call. This CDR3 comprises 16 residues. Germline values: CDR1 MNHEY, CDR2 SVGAGI. Deletions cut 2 bases from V and 9 bases from J, with 17 bases between. The CDR3 sequence is CASSYPGPSFGSPLHF. DNA of the CDR3: TGTGCCAGCAGTTACCCGGGCCCCTCGTTCGGTTCACCCCTCCACTTT.

The count of this clonotype is one. CDR3 sequence: CASSDGLVQETQYF. CDR3 sequence (DNA): TGTGCCAGCAGTGATGGACTGGTCCAAGAGACCCAGTACTTC. V and J are TRBV6-1 and TRBJ2-5; TRBD2 might be the D (5 bases). The germline V gene has CDR1 MNHNS and CDR2 SASEGT. Between the trimmed V and J ends, which lost 3 bases and 1 base, there was a span of 9 bases. The CDR3 loop spans 14 amino acids.